These 16 T cell receptor beta chains were all obtained from the same sample, sequenced in a study of blood T cell repertoires in COVID-19. The method was immunoSEQ multiplex PCR; TCRdb's version includes in-frame clones alone and lacks a portion of them. The table has roughly 100,000 clones, around 83% seen once. Specimen: peripheral blood. The origin of the receptors is a woman over 75 with active or convalescent COVID-19.

The chain employs TRBV9 and TRBJ1-2; 7 nucleotides match TRBD1. The CDR3 is 14 residues long. The germline V gene has CDR1 SGDLS and CDR2 YYNGEE. Trimming removed 0 bases from V and 6 bases from J; junction bases left unmatched: 5. As DNA, the CDR3 is TGTGCCAGCAGCGTAGCGAGGGGGCGGAATGGCTACACCTTC. Its translation is CASSVARGRNGYTF.

The chain recombines TRBV28 with TRBJ1-2, with 7 bases matching TRBD1. The length of the CDR3 is 17 residues. Per the germline V gene, CDR1 is MDHEN and CDR2 is SYDVKM. Trimming cost V 4 bases and J 6 bases; bases outside gene matches: 17. CDR3 DNA sequence: TGTGCCAGCAGTTGGCAAGACACACGGCAGGGGGTCGATGGCTACACCTTC. It encodes CASSWQDTRQGVDGYTF.

The chain combines TRBV27 with TRBJ1-1, with D possibly TRBD1 on 6 matching bases. Trimming took off 2 bases at V and 11 bases at J, with 15 bases between the two ends. The CDR3 contains 13 residues. CDR1 and CDR2 from the germline V gene are MNHEY and SMNVEV (reference sequence). The CDR3 sequence: CASSLRGARGAFF. The CDR3 nucleotides read TGTGCCAGCAGTTTAAGGGGGGCGCGGGGGGCTTTCTTT.

As regards this clone: At one end the junction does not follow the germline gene, possibly because of a read error. V is TRBV4-1 and J is TRBJ1-1, with D perhaps TRBD1 (6 bases). The length of the CDR3 is 15 residues. Germline-derived CDR1 and CDR2 are MGHRA and YSYEKL. The CDR3 loop is CASSQGPEGGGPILF. The DNA of the CDR3 is TGCGCCAGCAGCCAAGGCCCTGAAGGGGGGGGGCCTATACTTTTT.

This rearrangement joins TRBV5-1 to TRBJ1-6; D is ambiguous. In germline, CDR1 is SGHRS, CDR2 YFSETQ. Deletions cut 0 bases from V and 0 bases from J, with 10 bases between. CDR3 length equals 17 residues. CDR3 sequence: CASSLGARSSYNSPLHF. CDR3 nucleotides: TGCGCCAGCAGCTTGGGGGCCCGTAGCTCCTATAATTCACCCCTCCACTTT.

The chain carries TRBV3-1 (or the pseudogene TRBV3-2) and TRBJ2-7, with D perhaps matching TRBD2 (5 bases). CDR1 is LGHDT, CDR2 YNNKEL, per germline (reference sequence). The V and J ends lost 1 base and 7 bases respectively, with 8 bases between them. The CDR3 loop spans 12 amino acids. In DNA form, the CDR3 reads TGTGCCAGCAGCCAAGTCAGGAGGGAGCAGTACTTC. Protein product: CASSQVRREQYF.

J is TRBJ2-7 and V is TRBV7-9, with D unclear. The germline gives CDR1 SEHNR, CDR2 FQNEAQ (reference sequence). Trimming stripped 6 bases from V and 3 bases from J, with 9 bases between. This CDR3 comprises 12 residues. The CDR3 region is CASRTGFYEQYF. CDR3 nucleotide sequence: TGTGCCAGCAGGACCGGGTTCTACGAGCAGTACTTC.

This chain joins TRBV5-1 and TRBJ1-3; a possible D gene is TRBD1 (5 bases). This CDR3 contains 15 residues. The V and J ends lost 1 base and 4 bases respectively, with 12 bases between them. Germline assignment: CDR1 SGHRS and CDR2 YFSETQ. The CDR3 protein is CASSLFSGVGNTIYF. The DNA of the CDR3 is TGCGCCAGCAGCTTGTTCTCGGGGGTCGGAAACACCATATATTTT. The entire variable domain, with the rest obtained from reference TRBV5-1 and TRBJ1-3, is as follows: KAGVTQTPRYLIKTRGQQVTLSCSPISGHRSVSWYQQTPGQGLQFLFEYFSETQRNKGNFPGRFSGRQFSNSRSEMNVSTLELGDSALYLCASSLFSGVGNTIYFGEGSWLTVV.

CDR3 nucleotides: TGCAGTGCTAGTGGACCTAGCGGAGATACGCAGTATTTT. As protein: CSASGPSGDTQYF. The chain links TRBV20-1 to TRBJ2-3, with 7 positions matching TRBD2. Trimming removed 3 bases from V and 5 bases from J; junction bases left unmatched: 5. CDR3 length: 13 amino acids. In germline, CDR1 is DFQATT, CDR2 SNEGSKA (reference sequence).

The rearrangement uses TRBV14 and TRBJ2-1; a possible D gene is TRBD2 (6 bases). The CDR3 contains 16 residues. Germline V gene lookup returns CDR1 SGHDN and CDR2 FVKESK. V dropped 4 bases and J dropped 3 bases, with 16 bases sitting between them. The CDR3 nucleotides are TGTGCCAGCAGCCGAGTCTACGGAGGGTACTACAATGAGCAGTTCTTC. This encodes CASSRVYGGYYNEQFF. Supplemented by reference TRBV14 and TRBJ2-1, the full variable domain reads EAGVTQFPSHSVIEKGQTVTLRCDPISGHDNLYWYRRVMGKEIKFLLHFVKESKQDESGMPNNRFLAERTGGTYSTLKVQPAELEDSGVYFCASSRVYGGYYNEQFFGPGTRLTVL.

This clone has only one observation. The genes are TRBV7-3 and TRBJ2-5; 8 nucleotides match TRBD2. V shed 2 bases, J shed 8 bases, and the junction held 7 bases outside the gene matches. This CDR3 is built from 14 residues. In germline, CDR1 is SGHTA, CDR2 FQGTGA. In nucleotides, the CDR3 is TGTGCCAGCAGCTTATATCAAGCGGGAGCTACCCAGTACTTC. Translated: CASSLYQAGATQYF.

The chain recombines TRBV7-2 with TRBJ2-5, with 11 bases matching TRBD2. Germline V gene data show CDR1 as SGHTA and CDR2 as FQGNSA. The CDR3 is 16 residues long. The trim removed 0 bases at V and 7 bases at J, leaving 7 bases unmatched. CDR3 DNA sequence: TGTGCCAGCAGCTTAGCGCTGGGACTAGCGGAAGGGACCCAGTACTTC. Translating gives CASSLALGLAEGTQYF.

V gene TRBV5-1 combines with J gene TRBJ1-1; D is possibly TRBD1 (5 bases). The V and J ends lost 5 bases and 6 bases respectively, with 14 bases between them. In germline, CDR1 is SGHRS, CDR2 YFSETQ. The CDR3 contains 13 residues. CDR3 loop: CASSTWGQAEAFF. CDR3 nucleotides: TGCGCCAGCAGTACTTGGGGCCAGGCTGAAGCTTTCTTT.

The chain combines TRBV30 with TRBJ2-4; 7 bases align to TRBD1. CDR1 GTSNPN and CDR2 SVGIG come from the germline V gene (reference sequence). V was clipped by 3 bases and J by 7 bases; unmatched bases: 6. CDR3 length: 13 residues. CDR3 DNA: TGTGCCTGGAGCGACAGGGTCGGGAACATTCAGTACTTC. Translation: CAWSDRVGNIQYF.

This chain uses TRBV5-1 with TRBJ2-5; 8 nucleotides match TRBD2. CDR3 length: 15 residues. The V gene's germline CDR1 is SGHRS and CDR2 YFSETQ. J was trimmed by 4 bases and V by 6 bases; bases with no gene match: 11. The CDR3 bases are TGCGCCAGCAACCGGGACGGGGGGGCCGGAGAGACCCAGTACTTC. Its protein product is CASNRDGGAGETQYF.

This clone was picked up a small number of times. V usage is TRBV3-1 (or the pseudogene TRBV3-2) and J usage is TRBJ1-3; no reliable D call. V lost 0 bases and J lost 4, with 7 bases in between. In germline, CDR1 is LGHDT, CDR2 YNNKEL (reference sequence). This CDR3 is built from 14 residues. CDR3 loop: CASSQDSLGNTIYF. CDR3 in DNA: TGTGCCAGCAGCCAAGATTCTCTGGGAAACACCATATATTTT.